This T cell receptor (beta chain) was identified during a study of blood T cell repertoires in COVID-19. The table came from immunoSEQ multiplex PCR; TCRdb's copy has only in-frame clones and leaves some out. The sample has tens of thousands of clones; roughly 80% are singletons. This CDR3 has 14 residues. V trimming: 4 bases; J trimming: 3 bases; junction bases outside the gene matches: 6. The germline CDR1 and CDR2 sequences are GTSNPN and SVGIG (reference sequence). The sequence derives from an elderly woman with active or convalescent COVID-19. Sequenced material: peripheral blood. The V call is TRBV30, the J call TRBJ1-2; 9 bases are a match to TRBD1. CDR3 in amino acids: CAWMADRGHYGYTF. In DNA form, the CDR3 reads TGTGCCTGGATGGCGGACAGGGGACACTATGGCTACACCTTC.